A single sample gave rise to the 31 T cell receptor beta chains below, sequenced in a study of monozygotic twins with inflammatory bowel disease. TCRdb re-called the 5' RACE reads and gives one entry per CDR3 protein, without DNA. There are a few hundred thousand distinct CDR3 sequences in the sample, with roughly 1.5% held by the top ten. Sequencing was done on a sample of blood. These receptors were obtained from a human donor with ulcerative colitis or Crohn's disease, or a healthy co-twin of an affected twin (not recorded which).

This CDR3 reads CSARARGRMMNSPLHF. V usage is TRBV20-1 and J usage is TRBJ1-6; absent DNA, TCRdb's TRBD1 call cannot be checked. Germline loops: CDR1 DFQATT, CDR2 SNEGSKA (reference sequence). This CDR3 has 16 amino acids.

The V call is TRBV7-9, the J call TRBJ1-5; as DNA is missing, the TRBD1 call by TCRdb cannot be tested. The length of the CDR3 is 15 residues. Germline V CDR1 and CDR2: SEHNR, FQNEAQ (reference sequence). The CDR3: CASSRQDDLGQPQHF.

The chain uses TRBV27 and TRBJ1-2; the TRBD1 assignment by TCRdb is unverifiable without DNA. The CDR3 runs 12 residues. Germline-derived CDR1 and CDR2 are MNHEY and SMNVEV (reference sequence). CDR3 in amino acids: CASSASGGGYTF.

The J gene is TRBJ2-1, the V gene TRBV5-6; TCRdb returns TRBD1, unconfirmable since there is no DNA. Germline values: CDR1 SGHDT, CDR2 YYEEEE. The CDR3 consists of 16 residues. The CDR3 region is CASSRPGGLSYNEQFF.

This chain connects TRBV4-2 to TRBJ1-2. The CDR3 is made up of 14 amino acids. Germline assignment: CDR1 LGHNA and CDR2 YNFKEQ. CDR3 region: CASSQVGHENGYTF.

The V call is TRBV5-1, the J call TRBJ2-7; TCRdb reports TRBD1, a call that lacks DNA to check it against. The V gene's germline CDR1 is SGHRS and CDR2 YFSETQ. This CDR3 spans 13 amino acids. The CDR3 region is CASSLGTIYEQYF.

The gene calls are TRBV6-1 and TRBJ1-6; TCRdb's D gene call, TRBD1, goes unchecked for lack of DNA. The CDR3 sequence is 17 residues long. Germline values: CDR1 MNHNS, CDR2 SASEGT. The CDR3 here is CASSEERVLSYNSPLHF.

This chain connects TRBV5-1 to TRBJ2-7; the D call from TCRdb, TRBD2, cannot be confirmed without DNA. The CDR3 sequence is 15 residues long. The germline CDR1 and CDR2 sequences are SGHRS and YFSETQ. The CDR3 reads CASSLSGGSSYEQYF.

V usage is TRBV15 and J usage is TRBJ2-5; TCRdb's D gene call, TRBD1, goes unchecked for lack of DNA. The germline gives CDR1 LNHNV, CDR2 YYDKDF (reference sequence). The CDR3 totals 16 residues. The CDR3 reads CATSTYEGGKRETQYF.

This chain uses TRBV27 with TRBJ1-6. CDR1 is MNHEY, CDR2 SMNVEV, per germline (reference sequence). CDR3 length equals 15 residues. CDR3 amino acids: CASSLSGVGGLTLHF.

This chain links TRBV19 with TRBJ1-5. The length of the CDR3 is 16 residues. Germline assignment: CDR1 LNHDA and CDR2 SQIVND (reference sequence). The CDR3 spells CASSPIPGQRDQPQHF.

This rearrangement joins TRBV18 to TRBJ2-1; TCRdb outputs TRBD1, but without DNA this stays unchecked. CDR1 and CDR2 from the germline V gene are KGHSH and LQKENI. This CDR3 has 16 amino acids. CDR3 amino acids: CASSPEGAGSYNEQFF.

The CDR3 region is CASSLITAGRVVLTF. The rearrangement joins TRBV5-6 to TRBJ2-6; TCRdb's D gene call, TRBD2, goes unchecked for lack of DNA. CDR3 size: 15 residues. Germline CDR1 and CDR2: SGHDT and YYEEEE.

This CDR3 is CASSPTGSDTQYF. This chain uses TRBV7-9 with TRBJ2-3; TCRdb calls TRBD1, which cannot be checked without DNA. The CDR3 runs to 13 residues. Germline CDR1 and CDR2: SEHNR and FQNEAQ (reference sequence). Filled out from reference TRBV7-9 and TRBJ2-3, the complete variable domain reads DTGVSQNPRHKITKRGQNVTFRCDPISEHNRLYWYRQTLGQGPEFLTYFQNEAQLEKSRLLSDRFSAERPKGSFSTLEIQRTEQGDSAMYLCASSPTGSDTQYFGPGTRLTVL.

The chain recombines TRBV20-1 with TRBJ2-2. CDR1 is DFQATT, CDR2 SNEGSKA, per germline (reference sequence). The CDR3 runs to 15 residues. The CDR3 loop is CSARDPTSGHGELFF.

The chain couples TRBV20-1 to TRBJ2-1; the TCRdb D gene call, TRBD2, has no DNA to confirm it. The CDR3 runs to 12 residues. CDR1 is DFQATT and CDR2 is SNEGSKA in the germline V gene (reference sequence). The CDR3 protein is CSAEIARDEQFF.

The chain joins TRBV5-1 to TRBJ2-3; TCRdb proposes TRBD1, but this gene call is untestable without DNA. Germline V gives CDR1 SGHRS, CDR2 YFSETQ. There are 12 residues in the CDR3. CDR3 loop: CASREQGDTQYF.

The chain combines TRBV5-1 with TRBJ2-7; as DNA is missing, the TRBD2 call by TCRdb cannot be tested. The CDR3 runs 15 residues. CDR1 is SGHRS and CDR2 is YFSETQ in the germline V gene. CDR3 region: CASSLRTSGVYEQYF.

This rearrangement joins TRBV5-1 to TRBJ2-3. The CDR3 totals 14 residues. The germline V gene has CDR1 SGHRS and CDR2 YFSETQ. This CDR3 reads CASSVGPVTDTQYF.

The rearrangement links TRBV6-5 to TRBJ2-1; TCRdb's D call of TRBD1 is untestable without DNA. From germline, CDR1 is MNHEY and CDR2 SVGAGI. The length of the CDR3 is 14 residues. CDR3 protein: CASSYEDTYNEQFF.

V gene TRBV20-1 combines with J gene TRBJ2-3; TCRdb reports TRBD2, a call that lacks DNA to check it against. This CDR3 is 14 amino acids long. Germline V gene data show CDR1 as DFQATT and CDR2 as SNEGSKA (reference sequence). CDR3 sequence: CSAIAGGSTDTQYF.

The gene calls are TRBV27 and TRBJ2-1; TCRdb's D gene call, TRBD1, goes unchecked for lack of DNA. The CDR3 is made up of 13 amino acids. The germline V gene encodes CDR1 MNHEY and CDR2 SMNVEV (reference sequence). The CDR3 spells CASSPLVGNEQFF.

This rearrangement joins TRBV6-2 or TRBV6-3 to TRBJ1-1; TCRdb picks TRBD1, but there is no DNA to check that call. CDR3 length: 14 amino acids. Per germline, CDR1 MNHEY and CDR2 SVGEGT. CDR3 protein: CASSGGRMNTEAFF.

The chain recombines TRBV7-9 with TRBJ1-4. The germline V gene encodes CDR1 SEHNR and CDR2 FQNEAQ (reference sequence). CDR3 length equals 15 residues. The CDR3 is CASTLGTGGDEKLFF.

The J gene is TRBJ1-1, the V gene TRBV6-1. Germline V gene sequence: CDR1 MNHNS, CDR2 SASEGT. This CDR3 spans 13 amino acids. This CDR3 is CASGGRISREAFF.

The chain carries TRBV12-3 or TRBV12-4 and TRBJ2-5; TCRdb's D gene call, TRBD1, goes unchecked for lack of DNA. The CDR3 is 14 residues long. CDR3 sequence reads: CASKGQGFPETQYF.

V usage is TRBV12-3 or TRBV12-4 and J usage is TRBJ1-2; TCRdb lists TRBD1, though no DNA is available to test this call. The CDR3 is 16 amino acids. CDR3 sequence: CASTKQTGSFLYGYTF.

The chain recombines TRBV28 with TRBJ1-5; with no DNA, the TCRdb D assignment of TRBD1 cannot be verified. The CDR3 sequence is 15 residues long. Germline loops: CDR1 MDHEN, CDR2 SYDVKM. The chain's CDR3 is CASSSPTGGKQPQHF.

The chain joins TRBV7-8 to TRBJ2-7; there is no DNA to check the TCRdb D call of TRBD1. Germline assignment: CDR1 SGHVS and CDR2 FQNEAQ. The CDR3 runs 15 residues. The CDR3 sequence: CASSLARGATYEQYF.

V and J are TRBV5-1 and TRBJ2-7; the D call from TCRdb, TRBD1, cannot be confirmed without DNA. The CDR3 has 14 amino acids. In germline, CDR1 is SGHRS, CDR2 YFSETQ. CDR3 in amino acids: CASRTGTGTYEQYF.

The V gene is TRBV28, the J gene TRBJ1-2; TCRdb selects TRBD1, and the lack of DNA leaves this call unchecked. This CDR3 has 16 residues. CDR1 is MDHEN, CDR2 SYDVKM, per germline. CDR3 sequence reads: CASSPIPGTVSSGYTF.